These T cell receptor beta chains were read from a single sample in a study of patients and donors after allogeneic stem cell transplantation. MiXCR, applied by TCRdb to the RT-PCR reads, yields one record per CDR3 protein. The sample includes a few hundred thousand distinct CDR3 sequences, 38% of them seen just once. Sequences were obtained from blood, either unsorted or a sorted T cell fraction (not recorded which). These receptors all come from a human donor who was either an allogeneic HSCT recipient or a stem cell or donor lymphocyte infusion donor (not recorded which). It is not recorded whose cells these are; they may come from a transplant donor. CDR3s include the opening cysteine and the closing phenylalanine or tryptophan. The D gene is left open where the match is weak.

. | TRBV20-1 | CSASPGASHEQYF
. | TRBV9 | CASSVDGRSGNTIYF
. | TRBV29-1 | CSVEYQGKSSYEQYF
. | TRBV3-1 | CASSPLGLGNSPLHF
. | TRBV27 | CASSFRGYSSYEQYF
. | TRBV24-1 | CATSDLRRAYGYTF
. | TRBV7-2 | CASRRWLGGQPQHF
TRBD1 | TRBV18 | CASSQGQGALNTEAFF
. | TRBV7-8 | CASSLEVLANYGYTF
. | TRBV12-3/TRBV12-4 | CASSLKGTGNQPQHF
. | TRBV5-1 | CASSFGVRQETQYF
. | TRBV5-1 | CASSDTYEQYF
. | TRBV30 | CAWSPLGAKAFF
. | TRBV20-1 | CSAREGRSTDTQYF
. | TRBV20-1 | CSARARALYGYTF
TRBD2 | TRBV20-1 | CSAPQRGGTDTQYF
. | TRBV4-1 | CASSQDGRQVAFF
. | TRBV14 | CASSQVGGVETQYF
TRBD1 | TRBV12-3/TRBV12-4 | CASRNRGLVQPQHF
. | TRBV6-5 | CASSRGLLYQPQHF
. | TRBV28 | CASGGTVGYTEAFF
TRBD2 | TRBV20-1 | CSANGGAADTQYF
. | TRBV20-1 | CSARDGEAFF
. | TRBV6-2/TRBV6-3 | CARWSRKGGEAFF
. | TRBV30 | CAWNNRGDEKLFF
. | TRBV12-3/TRBV12-4 | CASSFDRDYNEQFF
. | TRBV12-3/TRBV12-4 | CAAGPLSGNTIYF
. | TRBV7-3 | CASSLKVSTDTQYF
. | TRBV21-1 | CASSKIRRGCRTVEAFF
. | TRBV5-1 | CASSLYRYEQYF
. | TRBV25-1 | CASSEWWGDWGYTF
. | TRBV12-3/TRBV12-4 | CASSLAGGENIQYF
. | TRBV9 | CASSGSMRGSLGANVLTF
. | TRBV3-1 | CASRIQGSDTEAFF
. | TRBV20-1 | CSARGAPTYEQYF
TRBD1 | TRBV28 | CASSFPGTGAGGYTF
. | TRBV5-1 | CASRFGSDLNTEAFF
. | TRBV12-3/TRBV12-4 | CASSLSASGNTIYF
. | TRBV20-1 | CSARGGPLGNQPQHF
. | TRBV20-1 | CSARWLHGYTF
. | TRBV7-9 | CASSSRRRTEAFF
. | TRBV18 | CASSVDKTSYEQYF
TRBD2 | TRBV12-3/TRBV12-4 | CASSPSTVAGPYEQYF
. | TRBV20-1 | CSARDPSSGNTIYF
. | TRBV10-1 | CASSEDKDYGYTF
. | TRBV20-1 | CSARPSGAAFF
. | TRBV5-1 | CASSSDSRTDTQYF
. | TRBV4-2 | CASSQRPNTEAFF
TRBD1 | TRBV7-9 | CASSPPGTAGYTF
. | TRBV19 | CASSMTNTKDPLHF
. | TRBV3-1 | CASSRRDPEDYGYTF
. | TRBV16 | CASSQTAGVKFF
. | TRBV7-2 | CASSLGTLGNQPQHF
. | TRBV20-1 | CSALSDTDNEKLFF